The 4 T cell receptor beta chains presented below share a single source sample, sequenced in a study of T cell responses to AZD1222 COVID-19 vaccine. Libraries were prepared by immunoSEQ multiplex PCR; TCRdb keeps only in-frame clonotypes and omits some of them. The sample carries tens of thousands of clones, about nine tenths recorded once. The input for sequencing was peripheral blood, taken on day 0 of AZD1222 vaccination. The receptors derive from an adult in good health.

V and J are TRBV5-8 and TRBJ1-1, with 7 nucleotides matching TRBD1. The CDR3 totals 16 residues. Germline V gives CDR1 SGHTS, CDR2 YDEGEE. Trimming cost V 4 bases and J 0 bases; bases outside gene matches: 9. CDR3 residues: CASSKETGRMNTEAFF. In DNA form, the CDR3 reads TGTGCCAGCAGCAAGGAGACAGGGCGTATGAACACTGAAGCTTTCTTT.

This clone was seen just once. V is TRBV10-2 and J is TRBJ1-1; the D gene is possibly TRBD1 (5 bases). V gave up 2 bases and J gave up 5 bases, with 18 bases separating them. The CDR3 length is 16 residues. CDR1 WSHSY and CDR2 SAAADI come from the germline V gene. The DNA of the CDR3 is TGCGCCAGCAGTGAGGGTCCAGGGATAGGGAGAACTGAAGCTTTCTTT. Protein sequence: CASSEGPGIGRTEAFF.

The chain recombines TRBV30 with TRBJ2-3, with D perhaps matching TRBD2 (6 bases). Germline CDR1 GTSNPN, CDR2 SVGIG (reference sequence). This CDR3 spans 12 amino acids. The V and J ends lost 0 bases and 6 bases respectively, with 7 bases between them. CDR3 sequence (DNA): TGTGCCTGGAGTGTACGGGGGGATACGCAGTATTTT. It specifies CAWSVRGDTQYF.

The chain couples TRBV15 to TRBJ1-5; D call uncertain. The V end was cut by 0 bases, the J end by 0 bases, with 9 bases between. The CDR3 totals 16 residues. Germline V lookup: CDR1 LNHNV, CDR2 YYDKDF (reference sequence). CDR3 in amino acids: CATSREPIYSNQPQHF. The CDR3 nucleotides read TGTGCCACCAGCAGAGAACCAATTTATAGCAATCAGCCCCAGCATTTT. The variable domain in full, completed from reference TRBV15 and TRBJ1-5, reads DAMVIQNPRYQVTQFGKPVTLSCSQTLNHNVMYWYQQKSSQAPKLLFHYYDKDFNNEADTPDNFQSRRPNTSFCFLDIRSPGLGDTAMYLCATSREPIYSNQPQHFGDGTRLSIL.